This T cell receptor (beta chain) was documented in a study of shared clonotypes between healthy human individuals. Study observations and caveats: Few donors limited the genetic and exposure-history diversity represented.

As defined, naive CD8 cells were CD45RO-negative and positively selected for CCR7, with terminally differentiated effector memory CD45RA+ cells excluded. TCRdb keeps only in-frame clones here, not all; method: immunoSEQ multiplex PCR. The sample contains about 2.1 million clones, just over 90% of which appear only once. The germline gives CDR1 MRHNA, CDR2 SNTAGT. V dropped 0 bases and J dropped 7 bases, with 7 bases sitting between them. This CDR3 spans 13 amino acids. A word on this clone: Its target is not known.

The sequenced material came from naive CD8+ T cells from PBMCs. The J gene is TRBJ2-1, the V gene TRBV6-4; D is uncertain. The TCR sequence derives from a man aged 18 to 29 in good health. Some clones in this sample may be carry-over from other donors' samples. The CDR3 protein is CASSDSNGNEQFF. The CDR3 coding sequence is TGTGCCAGCAGTGACTCGAACGGAAATGAGCAGTTCTTC.